The source of this TCR beta chain is a study of cytomegalovirus exposure and HLA in healthy donors. V gave up 3 bases and J gave up 0 bases, with 20 bases separating them. The CDR3 contains 18 residues. CDR1 MDHEN and CDR2 SYDVKM come from the germline V gene. General observations from the study: Common viral pathogens (according to a later analysis) appeared linked to several of the most significant clusters. Testing in vitro showed three CMV-associated chains specific for CMV antigens. In a later analysis, HLA-C alleles had the fewest associated TCRs, DRB1 alleles the most. The authors later found HLA-associated TCR beta chains more clonally expanded than equally common others.

PCR used 60 Vbeta primers and 13 Jbeta primers. The assay was immunoSEQ multiplex PCR, and TCRdb's table has in-frame clones only and misses some. The sample has some 140,000 clones, 70% to 80% seen once; the top ten hold approximately 2.1%. About this clone: What it binds is unknown.

The V gene is TRBV28, the J gene TRBJ1-1, with D possibly matching TRBD1 (5 bases). The specimen sequenced was PBMCs. This TCR came from a man in his thirties or forties in good health and CMV-seronegative. The CDR3 protein is CASSFPTETYIMNTEAFF. Here the CDR3 DNA reads TGTGCCAGCAGTTTCCCGACAGAAACCTATATAATGAACACTGAAGCTTTCTTT.